Presented here are 26 T cell receptor beta chains from one specimen sequenced in a study of post-analysis software for immune sequencing data. Carried by the TCR beta cDNA libraries were unique molecular identifiers. TCRdb redid the calling of the PCR reads with MiXCR, one entry per CDR3 protein. Of some 260,000 distinct CDR3 sequences listed, roughly a third are singletons. General study findings and limits: When patients were compared with controls, a handful of TRBV segments were more frequent, TRBV5-6, TRBV5-1 and TRBV20-1 among them.

These receptors have no identified antigens. The sample comprised blood. The origin of the receptors is a girl aged 10-17 years with multiple sclerosis.

The rearrangement joins TRBV7-9 to TRBJ2-1; 9 positions agree with TRBD2. The germline gives CDR1 SEHNR, CDR2 FQNEAQ (reference sequence). V lost 0 bases and J lost 3; bases outside the gene matches: 6. This CDR3 comprises 17 residues. The CDR3 loop reads CASSLAGASGIYNEQFF. The DNA of the CDR3 is TGTGCCAGCAGCTTAGCTGGGGCTAGCGGGATCTACAATGAGCAGTTCTTC.

The chain joins TRBV28 to TRBJ2-2; D may be TRBD2 (6 bases). Trimming left V 5 bases short and J 7 bases short, with 17 bases between. The CDR3 is 15 residues long. Germline lookup yields CDR1 MDHEN and CDR2 SYDVKM. DNA of the CDR3: TGTGCCAGCAGTCCCGAGAGCGGGTTTAGCGGGGAGCTGTTTTTT. Residues: CASSPESGFSGELFF.

This clonotype was detected ten times or more. The chain links TRBV7-9 to TRBJ2-3, with 9 bases identical to TRBD2. The CDR3 extends over 16 amino acids. The germline V gene encodes CDR1 SEHNR and CDR2 FQNEAQ (reference sequence). V was pared by 3 bases and J by 2 bases, with 6 bases of the junction left unmatched. CDR3 coding DNA: TGTGCCAGCAGCTTGTTAGCGGGGGTAGACACAGATACGCAGTATTTT. As protein: CASSLLAGVDTDTQYF. Together with reference TRBV7-9 and TRBJ2-3, the CDR3 gives the full variable domain: DTGVSQNPRHKITKRGQNVTFRCDPISEHNRLYWYRQTLGQGPEFLTYFQNEAQLEKSRLLSDRFSAERPKGSFSTLEIQRTEQGDSAMYLCASSLLAGVDTDTQYFGPGTRLTVL.

The J gene is TRBJ2-1, the V gene TRBV7-8, with 7 positions matching TRBD1. The CDR3 runs to 14 residues. Germline CDR1 is SGHVS and CDR2 is FQNEAQ. The V and J ends lost 4 bases and 4 bases, in that order; junction bases with no gene match: 4. This chain's CDR3 is CASSSGTEYNEQFF. The CDR3 DNA reads as TGTGCCAGCAGCTCCGGGACAGAGTACAATGAGCAGTTCTTC.

This clonotype was counted at least ten times. An end of the junction does not agree with germline; a read error may underlie this. V usage is TRBV7-3 and J usage is TRBJ2-5; no clear D gene. The germline V gene has CDR1 SGHTA and CDR2 FQGTGA. This CDR3 spans 13 amino acids. The CDR3 DNA sequence: TGTGCCAGCAGTTTAACACGGACGGAGACCCAGTACTTC. As protein: CASSLTRTETQYF.

This clonotype was recorded at least ten times. The chain uses TRBV20-1 and TRBJ1-5; D ambiguous. This CDR3 region has 15 residues. The germline gives CDR1 DFQATT, CDR2 SNEGSKA (reference sequence). This CDR3 reads CSAVWTRDSNQPQHF. As DNA, the CDR3 is TGCAGCGCAGTTTGGACTCGAGATAGCAATCAGCCCCAGCATTTT.

This clonotype has ten or more counts. CDR3 amino acids: CSASGSKGSNSNQPQHF. CDR3 sequence (DNA): TGCAGTGCTAGTGGTTCGAAGGGAAGCAATAGCAATCAGCCCCAGCATTTT. The chain has TRBV20-1 and TRBJ1-5; D gene unclear. CDR1 is DFQATT, CDR2 SNEGSKA, per germline (reference sequence). The V end was cut by 3 bases, the J end by 0 bases, with 18 bases between. This CDR3 region has 17 residues.

This rearrangement joins TRBV7-2 to TRBJ1-1; D possibly corresponds to TRBD1 (5 bases). The CDR3 spans 15 residues. V lost 5 bases, J lost 1 base, and 14 bases lay in between. Germline V gene sequence: CDR1 SGHTA, CDR2 FQGNSA. CDR3 sequence: CASSVGQGANTEAFF. CDR3 sequence (DNA): TGTGCCAGCAGCGTTGGCCAGGGAGCGAACACTGAAGCTTTCTTT.

This chain links TRBV5-1 with TRBJ1-1; 8 nucleotides align to TRBD1. The CDR3 runs 17 residues. CDR1 is SGHRS and CDR2 is YFSETQ in the germline V gene. Trimming at V came to 4 bases and at J to 0 bases, leaving 11 bases not matched to a gene. CDR3 sequence reads: CASSPNPTGDVNTEAFF. The CDR3 bases are TGCGCCAGCAGCCCTAACCCGACAGGGGACGTGAACACTGAAGCTTTCTTT.

The sample holds a few counts of this clonotype. CDR3 sequence (DNA): TGTGCCAGCAGCTTCCTCGACGCCCTCTACGAGCAGTACTTC. This encodes CASSFLDALYEQYF. The chain links TRBV7-9 to TRBJ2-7; D call uncertain. CDR1 and CDR2 (germline): SEHNR, FQNEAQ (reference sequence). CDR3 length: 14 amino acids. Trimming shortened V by 3 bases and J by 3 bases, and 12 bases separated the two germline ends.

The chain carries TRBV25-1 and TRBJ2-7; D might be TRBD2 (6 bases). Germline CDR1 MGHDK, CDR2 SYGVNS. With 7 bases removed from V and 4 bases from J, the gap between germline ends came to 17 bases. CDR3 length equals 14 residues. CDR3 DNA sequence: TGTGCCAGCACAGCCGGGACTGCGATTTACGAGCAGTACTTC. Protein sequence: CASTAGTAIYEQYF.

V is TRBV7-8 and J is TRBJ2-3, with a weak D call TRBD1 (6 bases). The germline gives CDR1 SGHVS, CDR2 FQNEAQ. V was cut by 5 bases and J by 6 bases, with 18 bases left in between. The CDR3 spans 15 residues. DNA for the CDR3: TGTGCCAGCAGCCGACACTCTACAGGGTCCGATACGCAGTATTTT. Its protein product is CASSRHSTGSDTQYF.

This chain uses TRBV6-2 or TRBV6-3 with TRBJ2-7; D is perhaps TRBD2 (5 bases). The germline V and J ends were trimmed by 4 bases and 1 base, with 11 bases remaining between them. CDR1 MNHEY and CDR2 SVGEGT come from the germline V gene. The CDR3 loop spans 14 amino acids. CDR3 protein: CASSSRDLSYEQYF. For the CDR3, the DNA is TGTGCCAGCAGTTCCCGGGATTTATCCTACGAGCAGTACTTC.

This clonotype was counted a few times. The J gene is TRBJ1-5, the V gene TRBV19; D is uncertain. The germline V gene encodes CDR1 LNHDA and CDR2 SQIVND (reference sequence). The CDR3 contains 18 residues. V lost 6 bases and J lost 8, with 29 bases in between. The CDR3 coding sequence is TGTGCCAGTAGCGTCGATCATTTGGTCGGGGTCCCTATTAAGCCCCAGCATTTT. Translating it yields CASSVDHLVGVPIKPQHF.

This clonotype was counted many times. V gene TRBV11-2 combines with J gene TRBJ2-1; TRBD2 is a possible D gene (6 bases). Germline V gives CDR1 SGHAT, CDR2 FQNNGV. The germline V and J ends were trimmed by 4 bases and 0 bases, with 13 bases remaining between them. The CDR3 consists of 16 residues. The CDR3, as DNA: TGTGCCAGCAGCTCAGAGGAGGGGAGCTCCTACAATGAGCAGTTCTTC. Translated, it gives CASSSEEGSSYNEQFF. Combining the CDR3 with reference TRBV11-2 and TRBJ2-1 gives the whole variable domain EAGVAQSPRYKIIEKRQSVAFWCNPISGHATLYWYQQILGQGPKLLIQFQNNGVVDDSQLPKDRFSAERLKGVDSTLKIQPAKLEDSAVYLCASSSEEGSSYNEQFFGPGTRLTVL.

This clonotype came up a few times. The CDR3 is CASVSRYHTIYF. Written as DNA, the CDR3 is TGTGCCAGCGTCTCACGGTACCACACCATATATTTT. The V call is TRBV6-5, the J call TRBJ1-3; unclear D gene. From germline, CDR1 is MNHEY and CDR2 SVGAGI. The CDR3 has 12 amino acids. Trimming took off 8 bases at V and 8 bases at J, with 13 bases between the two ends.

The genes are TRBV27 and TRBJ2-7; weak D call: TRBD2 (6 bases). There are 15 residues in the CDR3. Looked up from germline, CDR1 is MNHEY and CDR2 is SMNVEV (reference sequence). With 8 bases removed from V and 2 bases from J, the gap between germline ends came to 19 bases. CDR3: CASAGFRDRAYEQYF. The CDR3 DNA follows: TGTGCCAGCGCGGGGTTCCGGGACCGGGCCTACGAGCAGTACTTC.

The rearrangement links TRBV12-3 or TRBV12-4 to TRBJ1-1; the D is unclear. The CDR3 runs 16 residues. The V end lost 6 bases, the J end lost 4 bases, and 21 bases lay between the germline ends. The CDR3 spells CASRPTKGFGITEAFF. The CDR3 nucleotides read TGTGCCAGCAGACCGACCAAGGGATTCGGGATCACTGAAGCTTTCTTT.

This clonotype showed up just once. The V and J genes are TRBV4-2 and TRBJ2-2; D not resolved. Trimming cost V 5 bases and J 2 bases, with 6 bases left between them. The CDR3 spans 13 residues. Germline lookup yields CDR1 LGHNA and CDR2 YNFKEQ. CDR3 region: CASSSLNTGELFF. The CDR3, as DNA: TGTGCCAGCAGCTCCCTCAACACCGGGGAGCTGTTTTTT.

This clonotype came up once. A much larger clonotype is one base distant, so this may be a read error. The chain links TRBV7-2 to TRBJ2-6, with D tentatively TRBD2 (6 bases). The CDR3 is 16 residues long. CDR1 and CDR2 from the germline V gene are SGHTA and FQGNSA. This chain's CDR3 is CVSSLAGGLRANVLTF. CDR3 sequence (DNA): TGTGTCAGCAGCTTAGCAGGAGGGTTGAGGGCCAACGTCCTGACTTTC.

The rearrangement links TRBV20-1 to TRBJ2-3; TRBD2 agrees at 8 bases. Germline V gene data show CDR1 as DFQATT and CDR2 as SNEGSKA (reference sequence). The CDR3 covers 15 residues. Trimming cost V 2 bases and J 6 bases; bases outside gene matches: 10. The CDR3 region is CSARLPRGAGDTQYF. CDR3 nucleotides: TGCAGTGCTAGACTCCCGCGGGGGGCCGGGGATACGCAGTATTTT.

Many counts were recorded for this clonotype. Just one base apart from a much larger clone, this may be a read error. The chain joins TRBV9 to TRBJ2-7; D unresolved. Trimming left V 2 bases short and J 6 bases short, with 15 bases between. Germline assignment: CDR1 SGDLS and CDR2 YYNGEE. This CDR3 contains 14 residues. The CDR3 spells CASSVYSTSSEQYF. In DNA, the CDR3 is TGTGCCAGCAGCGTGTACTCGACCAGCTCCGAGCAGTACTTC.

This clonotype has just a few counts. The gene calls are TRBV5-1 and TRBJ2-5, with D unclear. The V end lost 3 bases, the J end lost 0 bases, and 9 bases lay between the germline ends. The CDR3 spans 14 residues. Germline V gene lookup returns CDR1 SGHRS and CDR2 YFSETQ. The DNA for the CDR3 is TGCGCCAGCAGCTGGAACGGCAACCAAGAGACCCAGTACTTC. Residues: CASSWNGNQETQYF.

The genes are TRBV13 and TRBJ2-5; a weak D match, TRBD2 (5 bases). V was clipped by 5 bases and J by 5 bases, with 12 bases between them. The germline gives CDR1 PRHDT, CDR2 FYEKMQ (reference sequence). The CDR3 extends over 13 amino acids. CDR3 amino acids: CASSVHRGETQYF. Here the CDR3 DNA reads TGTGCCAGCAGCGTCCACAGAGGGGAGACCCAGTACTTC.

The chain combines TRBV2 with TRBJ2-3, with D possibly TRBD1 on 6 matching bases. V lost 6 bases, J lost 2 bases, and 18 bases lay in between. Germline assignment: CDR1 SNHLY and CDR2 FYNNEI. The length of the CDR3 is 16 residues. The CDR3 region is CASSDSGAQDTDTQYF. CDR3 DNA sequence: TGTGCCAGCAGCGACTCAGGGGCGCAAGACACAGATACGCAGTATTTT.

The chain couples TRBV20-1 to TRBJ1-5, with TRBD1 identical over 9 bases. V dropped 0 bases and J dropped 5; count of bases not matched to a gene: 8. Germline V CDR1 and CDR2: DFQATT, SNEGSKA (reference sequence). This CDR3 is 16 amino acids long. CDR3 nucleotides: TGCAGTGCTAGAGACGGGGACAGGGCTGGGGATCAGCCCCAGCATTTT. Amino acid sequence: CSARDGDRAGDQPQHF.